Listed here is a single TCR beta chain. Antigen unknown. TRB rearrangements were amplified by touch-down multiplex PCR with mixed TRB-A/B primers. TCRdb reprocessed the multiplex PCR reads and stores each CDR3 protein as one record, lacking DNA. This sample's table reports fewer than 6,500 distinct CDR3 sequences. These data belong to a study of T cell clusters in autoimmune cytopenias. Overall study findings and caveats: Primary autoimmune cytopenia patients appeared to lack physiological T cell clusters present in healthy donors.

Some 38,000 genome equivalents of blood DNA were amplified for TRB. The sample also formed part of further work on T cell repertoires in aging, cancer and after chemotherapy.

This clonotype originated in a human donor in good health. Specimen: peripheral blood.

This CDR3 is CASSLVPGRGTDTQYF. The V gene is TRBV5-1, the J gene TRBJ2-3; the D call from TCRdb, TRBD1, cannot be confirmed without DNA. The CDR3 spans 16 residues. Germline V gene lookup returns CDR1 SGHRS and CDR2 YFSETQ. The full variable domain, rest sourced from reference TRBV5-1 and TRBJ2-3, is KAGVTQTPRYLIKTRGQQVTLSCSPISGHRSVSWYQQTPGQGLQFLFEYFSETQRNKGNFPGRFSGRQFSNSRSEMNVSTLELGDSALYLCASSLVPGRGTDTQYFGPGTRLTVL.